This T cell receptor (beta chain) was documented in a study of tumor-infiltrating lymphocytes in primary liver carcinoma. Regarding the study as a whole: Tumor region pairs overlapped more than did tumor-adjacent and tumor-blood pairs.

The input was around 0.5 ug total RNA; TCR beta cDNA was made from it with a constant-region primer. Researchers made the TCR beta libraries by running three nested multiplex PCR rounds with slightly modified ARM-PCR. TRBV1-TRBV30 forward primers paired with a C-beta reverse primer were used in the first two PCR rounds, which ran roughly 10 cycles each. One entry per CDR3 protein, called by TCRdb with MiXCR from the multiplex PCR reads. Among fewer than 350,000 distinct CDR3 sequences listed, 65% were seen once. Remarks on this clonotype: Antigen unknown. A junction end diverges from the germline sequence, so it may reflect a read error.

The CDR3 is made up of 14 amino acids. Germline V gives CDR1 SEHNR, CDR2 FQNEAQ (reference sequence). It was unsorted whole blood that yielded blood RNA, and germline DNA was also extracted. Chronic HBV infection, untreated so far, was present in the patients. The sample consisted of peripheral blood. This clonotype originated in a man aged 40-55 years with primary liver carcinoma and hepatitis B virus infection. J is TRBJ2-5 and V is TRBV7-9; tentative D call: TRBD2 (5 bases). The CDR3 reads CASSRGLVEETQYF. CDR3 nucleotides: TGTGCCAGCAGCCGCGGGCTGGTGGAGGAGACTCAGTACTTC.